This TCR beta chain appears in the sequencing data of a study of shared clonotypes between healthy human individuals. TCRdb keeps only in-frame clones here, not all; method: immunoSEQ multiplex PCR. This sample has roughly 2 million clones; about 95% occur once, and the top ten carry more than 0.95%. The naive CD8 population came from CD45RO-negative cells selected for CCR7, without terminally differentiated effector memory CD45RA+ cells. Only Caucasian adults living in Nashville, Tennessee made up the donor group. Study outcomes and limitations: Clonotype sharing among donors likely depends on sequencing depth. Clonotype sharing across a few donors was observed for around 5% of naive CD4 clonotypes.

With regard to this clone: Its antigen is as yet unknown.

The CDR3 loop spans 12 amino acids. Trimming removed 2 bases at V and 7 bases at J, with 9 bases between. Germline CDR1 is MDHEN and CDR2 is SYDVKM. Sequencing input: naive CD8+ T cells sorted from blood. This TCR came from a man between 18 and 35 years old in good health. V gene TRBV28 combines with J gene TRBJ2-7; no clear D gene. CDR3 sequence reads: CASSLNFREQYF. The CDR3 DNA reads TGTGCCAGCAGTTTAAATTTCAGGGAGCAGTACTTC.